This T cell receptor (beta chain) was recorded in a study of CD8 T cells in acute hepatitis C reinfection (TCRdb year 2021). Background for the entire study: Both during acute infection and after viral clearance, the study profiled the TCRbeta repertoire of CD8+ T cells that were specific for the HCV NS3-1073 epitope. Paired acute and follow-up samples were contributed by four spontaneous resolvers. The paper as a whole reports these results and caveats: Chronically infected subjects had no follow-up repertoires because NS3-1073 specific cells were too rare to sort. High diversity was observed in NS3-1073 specific repertoires, and no significant differences in diversity were found between acute resolver, follow-up resolver and acute chronic samples. Because bulk sequencing covered only the TCRbeta chain, the alphabeta pairing of the public clonotypes could not be determined. TRBV04 and TRBV06 gene families were preferentially used in all groups, and this usage was not explained by overrepresentation in the naive pool. CDR3 sequences shared with other epitopes were rare, and differing sequencing approaches may have limited exact matching. Thirteen public clonotypes were identified irrespective of outcome, and one of the public clonotypes used V04-02/J02-02.

Regarding this clone: Its antigen is currently not known. Base qualities were left out, and no much larger clone turns up one base away.

Genomic DNA was extracted from FACS-sorted cells, and TCRbeta chain sequencing was performed through the commercial immunoSEQ service. The authors' analysis ran thus. ImmunoSEQ Analyzer software v3.0 and R v3.5.1 were the tools used to analyze the repertoire data. Only productive rearrangements were analyzed, because any sequences with stop codons or out-of-frame rearrangements were filtered out. The sequencing provider supplied the metrics for Simpson diversity, Shannon entropy, CDR3 length and nucleotide addition. Based on frequency, clonotypes were placed into dominant, sub-dominant, low or lowest abundance groups, and clonotypes under 0.1% were left out of most analyses. A CDR3 amino acid clonotype was called public when found in at least two subjects at a cumulative frequency of at least 0.5%. In TCRdb, the immuneACCESS table is reduced to in-frame sequences with V and J assigned. These tables do not hold every clone; where another copy was compared, an unresolved V gene accounts for under half, and the others remain unexplained. The DNA gave D and trimming, while V, J and clone size come from that table. The sample yields 30,000 to 40,000 clones; 80% to 90% were counted once. The ten largest clones represent 0.5% to 0.65% of the sample.

From V the trimming removes 0 bases and from J it removes 6 bases, while the gene matches leave 9 bases of the junction unaccounted for. From the cysteine up to the phenylalanine, the CDR3 has a length of 15 residues. Only CDR3 DNA is held: 45 bases, read in frame from base 1. Via the germline V gene (reference sequence), CDR1 is GTSNPN and CDR2 SVGIG. The meaning of the sample's time point label: naive CD8 control sorted from an acute-time-point sample. Enrolled in the Montreal Hepatitis C Cohort (HEPCO) in Canada, the donors were people who inject drugs, and these donors were followed every 3 months. Acute primary HCV infection was defined by a positive HCV RNA or antibody test following a negative test within the previous 24 weeks. CD3, CD8 and CD45RO antibodies were used for surface staining, and dead cells were excluded with an aqua fixable dye. About 6 subjects who developed chronic infection, defined as HCV RNA positivity at 24 weeks, were also included in the cohort. Frozen stocks of peripheral blood mononuclear cells were first thawed, after which negative isolation of CD8+ T cells was carried out using the MACS CD8+ T cell Isolation Kit. A BD FACSAria II cell sorter was used to sort the cells.

The V gene is TRBV30 and the J gene is TRBJ2-7; 9 nucleotides in the junction match TRBD2. Input material: naive CD8+ T cells from PBMCs. The sample's cell subset or site label, decoded: sorted total naive CD45RO-negative CD8+ T cells. The TCR originated in a man aged 25 to 40 with chronic hepatitis C. This receptor has the CDR3 CAWSVFQGLATEQYF. The sequenced DNA is TGTGCCTGGAGTGTATTTCAGGGACTAGCTACCGAGCAGTACTTC.